Included here is one TCR beta chain sequence, with context. Its target is not known. Germline V CDR1 and CDR2: MGHDK, SYGVNS. This CDR3 is 12 amino acids long. The ends were cut back, 4 bases at V and 2 bases at J, with 6 bases in the middle. As to treatment: oral pan-JAK inhibitor, 5-10 mg twice daily. CD4+ and CD8+ T cells were sorted from PBMCs stained for CD3, CD4 and CD8. cDNA serving as the sequencing template came from extracted, reverse transcribed RNA. Sequenced by immunoSEQ multiplex PCR; TCRdb stores in-frame clones only, minus some. The table shows about 140,000 clones, with around 86% occurring only once. The sample originates from a study of CD8+ T cells in alopecia areata. Study information: Tofacitinib lasted 6 to 18 months, then 6 months off drug. Study conclusions and caveats: Tofacitinib delivered significant drops in scalp clonality and in expanded CD8+ clones among the top 100.

This TCR derives from a human donor with alopecia areata. Sample: CD8+ T cells sorted from blood, taken at week 4, from a patient treated with tofacitinib. V gene TRBV25-1 combines with J gene TRBJ2-7; D gene unclear. CDR3 sequence (DNA): TGTGCCAGCAGTGCTGGAGCCTACGAGCAGTACTTC. Protein product: CASSAGAYEQYF.